This TCR beta chain was observed in a study of cytomegalovirus exposure and HLA in healthy donors. A note on this clone: The target antigen is unknown.

With 60 Vbeta and 13 Jbeta primers, the PCR was carried out. Sequencing used immunoSEQ multiplex PCR; TCRdb keeps in-frame clones, though not all of them. Of about 270,000 clones listed, 86% are singletons. Study-wide findings and caveats: With later analysis, a missense DCLRE1C variant became linked to TCR beta V- and J-gene trimming.

Germline CDR1 reads SGHTA; CDR2 reads FQGNSA. This CDR3 region has 14 residues. The V gene end was trimmed by 2 bases and the J gene end by 5 bases; junction bases not matched to a gene: 4. This sequence was found in a middle-aged man in good health and CMV-seropositive. Sequencing input: PBMCs. The chain joins TRBV7-2 to TRBJ2-3; 7 bases match TRBD1. CDR3 in DNA: TGTGCCAGCAGCTTACGACAGGGAAAAGATACGCAGTATTTT. Its translation is CASSLRQGKDTQYF.